This record concerns one TCR beta chain sequence. The sample originates from a study of blood T cell repertoires in COVID-19. Study in general: Material from acute and convalescent COVID-19 was sourced from the United States, Italy and Spain. Nucleic acid was either cDNA or gDNA, and it came from T cells, B-cell-depleted T cells, or PBMCs.

Per the original data handling: Estimation of nucleated cell counts was performed using reference gene primer amplification. Profiled with immunoSEQ multiplex PCR; TCRdb holds only in-frame clones, not every one. V and J calls and clone size follow that table, whereas D and trimming were derived from the DNA. This sample has fewer than 120,000 clones; around 90% occur once, and the top ten carry more than 4%. The trim removed 3 bases at V and 6 bases at J, leaving 6 bases unmatched. CDR1 is LNHDA, CDR2 SQIVND, per germline (reference sequence). The CDR3 consists of 15 residues. The sequence was obtained from a human donor in a cohort sampled during active COVID-19. Sequenced sample: peripheral blood. V and J are TRBV19 and TRBJ1-2; 11 bases align to TRBD1. CDR3 sequence: CASSISDRGLNGYTF. CDR3 sequence (DNA): TGTGCCAGTAGTATCTCGGACAGGGGGCTTAATGGCTACACCTTC.